The 5 T cell receptor beta chains below all came from one sample that was sequenced in a study of shared T cell receptors in the human thymus. Assay used: immunoSEQ multiplex PCR; TCRdb lists only in-frame clones, some missing. The profile shows about 380,000 clones, approximately 95% of them singletons. The specimen sequenced was thymocytes. Every receptor here comes from a human donor.

The chain links TRBV7-9 to TRBJ1-1, with a weak D call TRBD1 (5 bases). The V end was cut by 2 bases, the J end by 1 base, with 14 bases between. This CDR3 contains 16 residues. Per germline, CDR1 SEHNR and CDR2 FQNEAQ (reference sequence). The DNA of the CDR3 is TGTGCCAGCAGCTTAAGTCGGGGACTCACGAACACTGAAGCTTTCTTT. Translation: CASSLSRGLTNTEAFF.

This clone was observed a single time. V is TRBV27 and J is TRBJ2-3, with 10 bases that match TRBD2. The junction had 6 bases not matched to a gene; V was cut back by 5 bases and J by 4 bases. This CDR3 comprises 15 residues. The germline gives CDR1 MNHEY, CDR2 SMNVEV (reference sequence). As DNA, the CDR3 is TGTGCCAGCAGTCCTCTAGCGGGAGTGTCAGATACGCAGTATTTT. Amino acids: CASSPLAGVSDTQYF.

The CDR3 DNA is TGCAGCGTCGGCGGCAGGCAAGAGACCCAGTACTTC. It specifies CSVGGRQETQYF. V usage is TRBV29-1 and J usage is TRBJ2-5; no reliable D call. There are 12 residues in the CDR3. The V end was cut by 6 bases, the J end by 2 bases, with 10 bases between. Per germline, CDR1 SQVTM and CDR2 ANQGSEA.

The chain couples TRBV4-2 to TRBJ2-3; D assignment may be TRBD1 or TRBD2 (5 bases each). V was trimmed by 4 bases and J by 2 bases, leaving 22 bases between them. There are 18 residues in the CDR3. CDR1 is LGHNA, CDR2 YNFKEQ, per germline. CDR3 coding DNA: TGTGCCAGCAGCCTCACGACCCGGGACCCGATATTCACAGATACGCAGTATTTT. Protein product: CASSLTTRDPIFTDTQYF.

The rearrangement joins TRBV27 to TRBJ1-2; D remains unclear. CDR1 is MNHEY, CDR2 SMNVEV, per germline (reference sequence). V was trimmed by 5 bases and J by 9 bases, leaving 10 bases between them. The CDR3 sequence is 11 residues long. The CDR3 loop is CASSPPSCYTF. For the CDR3, the DNA is TGTGCCAGCAGTCCCCCATCTTGCTACACCTTC.